A selection of T cell receptor beta chains follows, all from one sample in a study of post-analysis software for immune sequencing data. TCRdb ran MiXCR on the PCR reads and lists one entry per CDR3 protein. The top ten clones hold around 6.1% of a sample with about 570,000 distinct CDR3 sequences, around 36% of them seen once. The specimen was blood. The receptors here all came from a girl between 2 and 17 years old with multiple sclerosis. The CDR3 runs from the conserved cysteine through the conserved F or W. D genes are given only for firm matches. Some rows have no size entry. The others give once, few or many, or a class for an expanded clone.

J gene: TRBJ2-7; D gene: TRBD1; CDR3 length: 15; clone size: few; V gene: TRBV6-1; CDR3 protein: CASSLGQGKAYEQYF; CDR3 DNA: TGTGCCAGCAGCCTCGGACAGGGTAAGGCCTACGAGCAGTACTTC
J gene: TRBJ2-3; D gene: TRBD2; CDR3 length: 14; clone size: few; V gene: TRBV5-1; CDR3 protein: CASSASGTSATQYF; CDR3 DNA: TGCGCCAGCAGCGCATCCGGGACTAGCGCTACGCAGTATTTT
J gene: TRBJ2-1; D gene: TRBD2; CDR3 length: 15; clone size: few; V gene: TRBV20-1; CDR3 protein: CSANVLAGSYNEQFF; CDR3 DNA: TGCAGTGCTAACGTACTAGCGGGGTCCTACAATGAGCAGTTCTTC
J gene: TRBJ1-4; D gene: TRBD1; CDR3 length: 15; clone size: .; V gene: TRBV2; CDR3 protein: CASSDSGTEGEKLFF; CDR3 DNA: TGTGCCAGCAGTGATTCCGGGACAGAGGGTGAAAAACTGTTTTTT
J gene: TRBJ2-5; D gene: TRBD2; CDR3 length: 16; clone size: few; V gene: TRBV15; CDR3 protein: CATSRAIAGGAETQYF; CDR3 DNA: TGTGCCACCAGCAGAGCGATAGCGGGGGGGGCAGAGACCCAGTACTTC
J gene: TRBJ2-6; D gene: .; CDR3 length: 15; clone size: few; V gene: TRBV2; CDR3 protein: CASSPYTTGANVLTF; CDR3 DNA: TGTGCCAGCAGCCCCTACACGACTGGGGCCAACGTCCTGACTTTC
J gene: TRBJ2-7; D gene: TRBD1; CDR3 length: 14; clone size: .; V gene: TRBV20-1; CDR3 protein: CSAEDRGLVHEQYF; CDR3 DNA: TGCAGTGCCGAGGACAGGGGGCTCGTCCACGAGCAGTACTTC
J gene: TRBJ1-5; D gene: .; CDR3 length: 13; clone size: few; V gene: TRBV18; CDR3 protein: CASSRDRDGAQHF; CDR3 DNA: TGTGCCAGCTCACGGGACCGGGACGGGGCCCAGCATTTT
J gene: TRBJ1-6; D gene: .; CDR3 length: 18; clone size: .; V gene: TRBV20-1; CDR3 protein: CSARDWARDISYNSPLHF; CDR3 DNA: TGCAGTGCTAGAGATTGGGCCCGGGACATCTCCTATAATTCACCCCTCCACTTT
J gene: TRBJ1-2; D gene: TRBD1; CDR3 length: 14; clone size: .; V gene: TRBV5-1; CDR3 protein: CASREGQSNYGYTF; CDR3 DNA: TGCGCCAGCAGGGAGGGACAGAGCAACTATGGCTACACCTTC
J gene: TRBJ2-7; D gene: .; CDR3 length: 13; clone size: .; V gene: TRBV6-1; CDR3 protein: CASSEEPNYEQYF; CDR3 DNA: TGTGCCAGCAGCGAAGAACCCAACTACGAGCAGTACTTC
J gene: TRBJ2-5; D gene: TRBD2; CDR3 length: 16; clone size: few; V gene: TRBV20-1; CDR3 protein: CSARGVRLAIQETQYF; CDR3 DNA: TGCAGTGCTAGGGGGGTACGACTAGCGATTCAAGAGACCCAGTACTTC
J gene: TRBJ2-1; D gene: .; CDR3 length: 12; clone size: few; V gene: TRBV7-9; CDR3 protein: CASSPRASEQFF; CDR3 DNA: TGTGCCAGCAGCCCGCGTGCCTCTGAGCAGTTCTTC